This entry is about one TCR beta chain. The entry originates in a study of T-cell memory formation after mild COVID-19. The V gene's germline CDR1 is KGHSH and CDR2 LQKENI. Trimming shortened V by 4 bases and J by 0 bases, and 22 bases separated the two germline ends. The CDR3 is made up of 19 amino acids. TCR alpha and TCR beta cDNA libraries carrying sample barcodes and UMIs were produced by 5'RACE using constant-segment primers. TCRdb passed the 5' RACE reads through MiXCR, listing each CDR3 protein once. The table has about 400,000 distinct CDR3 sequences, 20% to 25% seen once. Sequenced material: PBMCs or a T cell subset sorted from them (not recorded which). This TCR derives from an adult woman who had mild COVID-19 (a few samples of this study predate the infection). Cell type and time point are not known. V usage is TRBV18 and J usage is TRBJ1-3; D perhaps matches TRBD1 (5 bases). The CDR3 DNA sequence: TGTGCCAGCTCACGAAAGACCCCCCGCGGGGCCCTCTCTGGAAACACCATATATTTT. Its protein product is CASSRKTPRGALSGNTIYF.